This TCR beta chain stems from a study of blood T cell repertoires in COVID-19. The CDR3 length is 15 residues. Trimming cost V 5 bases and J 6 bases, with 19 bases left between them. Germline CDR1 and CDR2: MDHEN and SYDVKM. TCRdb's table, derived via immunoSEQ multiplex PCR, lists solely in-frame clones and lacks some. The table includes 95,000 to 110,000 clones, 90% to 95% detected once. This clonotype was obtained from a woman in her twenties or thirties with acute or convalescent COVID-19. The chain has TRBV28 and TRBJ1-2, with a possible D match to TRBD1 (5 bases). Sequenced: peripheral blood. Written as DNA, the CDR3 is TGTGCCAGCAGTCGACAAAGTACGACGGGGGATGGCTACACCTTC. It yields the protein CASSRQSTTGDGYTF.